Listed below are T cell receptor beta chains from one sample, sequenced in a study of human T cells and chemical hapten exposure. MiXCR, run by TCRdb on the RACE reads, gives a single entry per CDR3 protein. Of under 200,000 distinct CDR3 sequences detected, around a quarter appear once; the ten largest clones hold under 2.5%. The sample in question was whole blood, obtained in connection with sensitization to the hapten diphenylcyclopropenone (DPC). The origin of the receptors is a woman younger than 35 with alopecia areata. Some clones in this sample may be carry-over from other donors' samples. Each CDR3 is given with its conserved first and last residue. A D gene is named only where the DNA matches it firmly. Expanded clones get a size class; other rows say once, few or many, or leave the size out.

size: NA
J: TRBJ1-2
D: NA
V: TRBV12-3/TRBV12-4
CDR3: CASNSIRAPLGDYTF
DNA: TGTGCCAGCAATTCAATCCGGGCCCCCCTAGGAGACTACACCTTC

size: few
J: TRBJ2-1
D: TRBD2
V: TRBV29-1
CDR3: CSASGGGNEQFF
DNA: TGCAGCGCCTCTGGGGGGGGGAATGAGCAGTTCTTC

size: few
J: TRBJ2-7
D: NA
V: TRBV6-2/TRBV6-3
CDR3: CASAHGEQYF
DNA: TGTGCCAGCGCCCACGGGGAGCAGTACTTC

size: NA
J: TRBJ2-7
D: NA
V: TRBV20-1
CDR3: CSVDGRDSYEQYF
DNA: TGCAGTGTTGACGGACGCGACTCCTACGAGCAGTACTTC

size: NA
J: TRBJ2-4
D: TRBD1
V: TRBV4-3
CDR3: CASSQGGQGGNIQYF
DNA: TGCGCCAGCAGCCAAGGGGGACAGGGAGGAAACATTCAGTACTTC

size: NA
J: TRBJ1-2
D: NA
V: TRBV27
CDR3: CASSSAATNYGYTF
DNA: TGTGCCAGCAGTTCAGCCGCGACTAACTATGGCTACACCTTC

size: NA
J: TRBJ1-4
D: NA
V: TRBV20-1
CDR3: CSALERVTNEKLFF
DNA: TGCAGTGCACTAGAGAGGGTCACTAATGAAAAACTGTTTTTT

size: NA
J: TRBJ2-7
D: NA
V: TRBV27
CDR3: CASSLIGTNYEQYF
DNA: TGTGCCAGCAGTTTGATCGGGACGAACTACGAGCAGTACTTC

size: many
J: TRBJ2-7
D: TRBD2
V: TRBV9
CDR3: CASSVSGRGAYEQYF
DNA: TGTGCCAGCAGCGTCAGCGGGAGGGGGGCCTACGAGCAGTACTTC

size: NA
J: TRBJ1-3
D: NA
V: TRBV5-4
CDR3: CASSPGLSGNTIYF
DNA: TGTGCCAGCAGCCCGGGACTCTCTGGAAACACCATATATTTT

size: few
J: TRBJ2-1
D: TRBD2
V: TRBV4-1
CDR3: CASSHRSSGSSYNEQFF
DNA: TGCGCCAGCAGCCACAGATCTAGCGGGAGCTCCTACAATGAGCAGTTCTTC

size: few
J: TRBJ2-5
D: NA
V: TRBV15
CDR3: CATSSRRGPGETQYF
DNA: TGTGCCACCAGCAGCAGACGGGGGCCGGGTGAGACCCAGTACTTC

size: few
J: TRBJ2-3
D: NA
V: TRBV29-1
CDR3: CSVGQGADTQYF
DNA: TGCAGCGTTGGCCAGGGCGCAGATACGCAGTATTTT

size: few
J: TRBJ1-5
D: NA
V: TRBV30
CDR3: CAWSGQGYQPQHF
DNA: TGTGCCTGGAGTGGGCAGGGTTATCAGCCCCAGCATTTT

size: NA
J: TRBJ1-2
D: NA
V: TRBV28
CDR3: CASSTRTGSNYGYTF
DNA: TGTGCCAGCAGTACCCGGACCGGGTCTAACTATGGCTACACCTTC

size: NA
J: TRBJ2-1
D: NA
V: TRBV7-9
CDR3: CASSQSGREQFF
DNA: TGTGCCAGCAGCCAGTCGGGGCGAGAGCAGTTCTTC

size: once
J: TRBJ2-3
D: NA
V: TRBV29-1
CDR3: CSVVSGAHSTDTQYF
DNA: TGCAGCGTTGTATCGGGGGCCCATAGCACAGATACGCAGTATTTT

size: NA
J: TRBJ2-5
D: NA
V: TRBV14
CDR3: CASSQVLGTQYF
DNA: TGTGCCAGCAGCCAAGTTCTGGGAACCCAGTACTTC

size: few
J: TRBJ1-5
D: NA
V: TRBV9
CDR3: CASGLYQPQHF
DNA: TGTGCCAGCGGGTTGTACCAGCCCCAGCATTTT

size: NA
J: TRBJ2-5
D: NA
V: TRBV20-1
CDR3: CSGLILETQYF
DNA: TGCAGTGGTCTCATCTTGGAGACCCAGTACTTC

size: few
J: TRBJ2-3
D: NA
V: TRBV4-1
CDR3: CASSQGEGGDTQYF
DNA: TGCGCCAGCAGCCAAGGGGAGGGGGGAGATACGCAGTATTTT

size: few
J: TRBJ1-1
D: NA
V: TRBV4-1
CDR3: CASSQVKGLAEAFF
DNA: TGCGCCAGCAGCCAAGTGAAGGGACTCGCTGAAGCTTTCTTT

size: few
J: TRBJ2-2
D: NA
V: TRBV2
CDR3: CASSEAGRVKTGELFF
DNA: TGTGCCAGCAGTGAAGCGGGAAGGGTGAAAACCGGGGAGCTGTTTTTT

size: few
J: TRBJ2-7
D: TRBD1
V: TRBV10-3
CDR3: CAISGTGGSDEQYF
DNA: TGTGCCATCAGTGGTACAGGGGGCAGCGACGAGCAGTACTTC

size: NA
J: TRBJ2-2
D: TRBD2
V: TRBV7-2
CDR3: CASSFSVGRGGELFF
DNA: TGTGCCAGCAGCTTTTCGGTGGGGAGGGGCGGGGAGCTGTTTTTT

size: NA
J: TRBJ2-6
D: TRBD1
V: TRBV29-1
CDR3: CSVTDRDNSGANVLTF
DNA: TGCAGCGTAACCGACAGGGACAACTCTGGGGCCAACGTCCTGACTTTC

size: few
J: TRBJ1-1
D: TRBD1
V: TRBV4-1
CDR3: CASSQAFGTGGTEAFF
DNA: TGCGCCAGCAGCCAAGCATTCGGGACAGGCGGAACTGAAGCTTTCTTT